This TCR beta chain appears in the sequencing data of a study of blood T cell repertoires in COVID-19. Study-level information: There were acute and convalescent COVID-19 samples, and they came from the United States, Italy and Spain. In each case, the material was cDNA or gDNA derived from T cells, B-cell-depleted T cells, or PBMCs.

This clone has only a few counts. CDR1 SQVTM and CDR2 ANQGSEA come from the germline V gene. The CDR3 extends over 14 amino acids. V lost 1 base and J lost 2, with 10 bases in between. Some clones are missing from TCRdb's copy, which holds only in-frame ones; the method was immunoSEQ multiplex PCR. The table includes over 15,000 clones, around 87% detected once. The source is a human donor in a cohort sampled during active COVID-19. Sequencing was performed on peripheral blood. This chain joins TRBV29-1 and TRBJ2-3; D might be TRBD2 (6 bases). The CDR3 sequence is CSVEAGANTDTQYF. Written as DNA, the CDR3 is TGCAGCGTTGAAGCGGGAGCGAACACAGATACGCAGTATTTT.